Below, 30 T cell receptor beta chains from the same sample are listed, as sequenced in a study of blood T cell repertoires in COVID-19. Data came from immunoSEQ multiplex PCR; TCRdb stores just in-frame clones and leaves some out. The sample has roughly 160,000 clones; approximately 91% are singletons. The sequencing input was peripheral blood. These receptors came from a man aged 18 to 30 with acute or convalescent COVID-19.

In DNA form, the CDR3 reads TGTGCCAGCAGTGGTCGAGCAGGGAGGAACGAGCAGTACTTC. It translates to CASSGRAGRNEQYF. The chain combines TRBV2 with TRBJ2-7; TRBD2 is a possible D gene (6 bases). CDR3 length equals 14 residues. V was shortened by 4 bases and J by 5 bases, with 15 bases between the two germline ends. CDR1 SNHLY and CDR2 FYNNEI come from the germline V gene.

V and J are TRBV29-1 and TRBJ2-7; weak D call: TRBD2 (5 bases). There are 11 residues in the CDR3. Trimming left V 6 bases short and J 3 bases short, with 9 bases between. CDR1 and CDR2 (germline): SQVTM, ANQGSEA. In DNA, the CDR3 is TGCAGCGTGGAGGCTAACTACGAGCAGTACTTC. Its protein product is CSVEANYEQYF.

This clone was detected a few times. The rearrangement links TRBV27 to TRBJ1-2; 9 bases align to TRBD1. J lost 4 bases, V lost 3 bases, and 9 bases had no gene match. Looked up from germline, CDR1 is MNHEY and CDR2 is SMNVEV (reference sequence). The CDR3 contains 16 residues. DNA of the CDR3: TGTGCCAGCAGTTTTTTTTCCGGGACAGGGTCCTATGGCTACACCTTC. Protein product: CASSFFSGTGSYGYTF.

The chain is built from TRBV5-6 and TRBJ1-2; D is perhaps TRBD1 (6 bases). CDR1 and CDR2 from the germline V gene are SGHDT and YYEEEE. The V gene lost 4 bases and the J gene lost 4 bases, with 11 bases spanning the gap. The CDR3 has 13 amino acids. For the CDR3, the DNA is TGTGCCAGCAGCGGGGTGGGGGCCTATGGCTACACCTTC. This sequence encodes CASSGVGAYGYTF.

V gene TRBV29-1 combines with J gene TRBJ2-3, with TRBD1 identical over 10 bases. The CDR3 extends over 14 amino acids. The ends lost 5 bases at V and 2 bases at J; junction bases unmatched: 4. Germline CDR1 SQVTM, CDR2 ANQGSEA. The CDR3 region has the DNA TGCAGCGTTCGGACAGGGGGTATCACAGATACGCAGTATTTT. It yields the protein CSVRTGGITDTQYF.

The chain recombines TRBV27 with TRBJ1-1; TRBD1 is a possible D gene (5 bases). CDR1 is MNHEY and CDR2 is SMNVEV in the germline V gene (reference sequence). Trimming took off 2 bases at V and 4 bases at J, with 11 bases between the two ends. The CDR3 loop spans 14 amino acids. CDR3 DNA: TGTGCCAGCAGTTTAGGGGGAGGTGGCACTGAAGCTTTCTTT. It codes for CASSLGGGGTEAFF.

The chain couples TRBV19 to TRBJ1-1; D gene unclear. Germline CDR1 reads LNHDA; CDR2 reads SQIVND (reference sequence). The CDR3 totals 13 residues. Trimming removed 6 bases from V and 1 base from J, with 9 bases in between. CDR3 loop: CASSLYSNTEAFF. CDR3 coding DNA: TGTGCCAGTAGCTTATATTCGAACACTGAAGCTTTCTTT.

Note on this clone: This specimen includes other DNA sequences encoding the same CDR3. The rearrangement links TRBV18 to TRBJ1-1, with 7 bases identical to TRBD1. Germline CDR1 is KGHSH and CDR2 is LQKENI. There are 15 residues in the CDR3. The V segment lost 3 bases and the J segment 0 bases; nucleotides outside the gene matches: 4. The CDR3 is CASSPLTGMNTEAFF. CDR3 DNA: TGTGCCAGCTCACCGCTGACAGGGATGAACACTGAAGCTTTCTTT.

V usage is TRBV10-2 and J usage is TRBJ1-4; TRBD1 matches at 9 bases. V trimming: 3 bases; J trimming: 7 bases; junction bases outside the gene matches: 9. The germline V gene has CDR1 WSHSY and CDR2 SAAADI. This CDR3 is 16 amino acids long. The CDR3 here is CASSDSLGQGIEKLFF. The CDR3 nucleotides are TGCGCCAGCAGTGATTCCCTGGGACAGGGAATTGAAAAACTGTTTTTT.

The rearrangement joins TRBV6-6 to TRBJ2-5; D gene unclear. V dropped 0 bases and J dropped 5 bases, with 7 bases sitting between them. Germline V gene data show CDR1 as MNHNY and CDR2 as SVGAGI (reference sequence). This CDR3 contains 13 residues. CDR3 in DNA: TGTGCCAGCAGTTACTCGGGCGCCGAGACCCAGTACTTC. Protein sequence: CASSYSGAETQYF.

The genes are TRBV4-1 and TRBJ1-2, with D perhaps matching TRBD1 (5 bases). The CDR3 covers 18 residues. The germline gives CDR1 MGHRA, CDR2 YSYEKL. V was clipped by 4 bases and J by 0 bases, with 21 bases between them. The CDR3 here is CASSRVLKTVNSNYGYTF. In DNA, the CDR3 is TGCGCCAGCAGCCGAGTGTTAAAGACAGTAAATTCTAACTATGGCTACACCTTC.

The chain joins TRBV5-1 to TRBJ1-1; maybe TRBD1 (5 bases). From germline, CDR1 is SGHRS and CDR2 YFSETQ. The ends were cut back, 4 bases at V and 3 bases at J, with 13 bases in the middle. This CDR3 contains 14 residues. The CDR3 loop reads CASSPHGDYTEAFF. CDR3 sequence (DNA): TGCGCCAGCAGCCCGCACGGGGACTACACTGAAGCTTTCTTT.

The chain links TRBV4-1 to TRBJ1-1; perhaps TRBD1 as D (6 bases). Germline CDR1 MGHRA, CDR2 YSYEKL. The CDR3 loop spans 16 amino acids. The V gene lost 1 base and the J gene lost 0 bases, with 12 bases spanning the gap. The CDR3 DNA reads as TGCGCCAGCAGCCAAGTCGATGGACAGCTGAACACTGAAGCTTTCTTT. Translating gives CASSQVDGQLNTEAFF.

The CDR3 bases are TGTGCCAGCAAACGGACCGGGGAGCTGTTTTTT. Protein product: CASKRTGELFF. The V gene is TRBV6-5, the J gene TRBJ2-2; no reliable D call. The V gene lost 7 bases and the J gene lost 5 bases, with 5 bases spanning the gap. The length of the CDR3 is 11 residues. Germline-derived CDR1 and CDR2 are MNHEY and SVGAGI.

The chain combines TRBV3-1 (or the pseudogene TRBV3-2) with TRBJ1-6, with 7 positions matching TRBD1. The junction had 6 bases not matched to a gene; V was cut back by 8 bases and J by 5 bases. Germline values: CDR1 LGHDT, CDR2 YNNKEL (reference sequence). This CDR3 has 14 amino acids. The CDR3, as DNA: TGTGCCAGCGAGTGGGGACAGAATAATTCACCCCTCCACTTT. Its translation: CASEWGQNNSPLHF.

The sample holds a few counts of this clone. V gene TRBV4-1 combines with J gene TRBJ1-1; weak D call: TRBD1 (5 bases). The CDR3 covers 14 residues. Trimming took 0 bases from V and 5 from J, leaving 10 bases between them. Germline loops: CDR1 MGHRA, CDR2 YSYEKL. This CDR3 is CASSQDTGGTEAFF. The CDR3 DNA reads TGCGCCAGCAGCCAAGATACAGGAGGGACTGAAGCTTTCTTT.

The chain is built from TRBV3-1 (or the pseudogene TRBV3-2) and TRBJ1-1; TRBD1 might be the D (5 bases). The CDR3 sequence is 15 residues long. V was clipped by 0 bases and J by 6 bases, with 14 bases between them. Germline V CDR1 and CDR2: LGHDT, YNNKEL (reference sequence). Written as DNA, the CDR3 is TGTGCCAGCAGCCAAGATAGCTGGACAAAGGCTGAAGCTTTCTTT. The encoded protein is CASSQDSWTKAEAFF.

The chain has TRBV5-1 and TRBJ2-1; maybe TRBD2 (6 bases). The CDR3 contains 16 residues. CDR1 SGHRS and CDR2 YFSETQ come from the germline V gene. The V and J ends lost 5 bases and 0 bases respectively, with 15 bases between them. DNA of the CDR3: TGCGCCAGCAGTGGATCTGCGGGGAACTCCTACAATGAGCAGTTCTTC. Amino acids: CASSGSAGNSYNEQFF.

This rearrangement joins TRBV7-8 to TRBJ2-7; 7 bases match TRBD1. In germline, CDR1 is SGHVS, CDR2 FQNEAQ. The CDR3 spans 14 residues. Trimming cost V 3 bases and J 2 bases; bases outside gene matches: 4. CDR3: CASSFEQGPYEQYF. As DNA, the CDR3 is TGTGCCAGCAGCTTCGAACAGGGGCCCTACGAGCAGTACTTC.

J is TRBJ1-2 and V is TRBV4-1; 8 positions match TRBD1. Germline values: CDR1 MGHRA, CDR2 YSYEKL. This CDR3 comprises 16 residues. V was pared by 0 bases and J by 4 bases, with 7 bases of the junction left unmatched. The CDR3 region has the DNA TGCGCCAGCAGCCAAGATCGGCAGGGGGCGACCTATGGCTACACCTTC. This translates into CASSQDRQGATYGYTF.

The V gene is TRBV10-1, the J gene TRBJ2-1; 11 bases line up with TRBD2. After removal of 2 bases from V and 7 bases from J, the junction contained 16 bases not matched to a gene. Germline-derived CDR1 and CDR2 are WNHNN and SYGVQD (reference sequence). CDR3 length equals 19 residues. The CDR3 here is CASSEELAGGPRRGNEQFF. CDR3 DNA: TGCGCCAGCAGTGAGGAGTTAGCGGGAGGGCCCCGACGGGGGAATGAGCAGTTCTTC.

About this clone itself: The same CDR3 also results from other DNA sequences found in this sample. CDR3 residues: CASSPQGDQPQHF. Here the CDR3 DNA reads TGTGCCAGCTCACCACAGGGAGATCAGCCCCAGCATTTT. The chain recombines TRBV18 with TRBJ1-5; D gene uncertain. The CDR3 totals 13 residues. CDR1 is KGHSH and CDR2 is LQKENI in the germline V gene. V lost 1 base, J lost 5 bases, and 6 bases lay in between. Supplemented by reference TRBV18 and TRBJ1-5, the full variable domain reads NAGVMQNPRHLVRRRGQEARLRCSPMKGHSHVYWYRQLPEEGLKFMVYLQKENIIDESGMPKERFSAEFPKEGPSILRIQQVVRGDSAAYFCASSPQGDQPQHFGDGTRLSIL.

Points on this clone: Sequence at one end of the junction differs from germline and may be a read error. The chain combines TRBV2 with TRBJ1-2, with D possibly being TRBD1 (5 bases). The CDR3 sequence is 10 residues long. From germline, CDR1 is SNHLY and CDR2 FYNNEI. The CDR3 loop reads CASSDNRHIF. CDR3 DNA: TGTGCCAGCAGTGATAACAGGCATATCTTC.

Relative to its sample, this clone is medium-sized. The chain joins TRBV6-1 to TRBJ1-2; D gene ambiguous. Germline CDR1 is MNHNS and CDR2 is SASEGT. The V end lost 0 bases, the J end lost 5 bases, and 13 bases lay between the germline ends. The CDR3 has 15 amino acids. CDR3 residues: CASSEAGLDGYGYTF. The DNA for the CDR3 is TGTGCCAGCAGTGAAGCGGGCTTAGACGGATATGGCTACACCTTC.

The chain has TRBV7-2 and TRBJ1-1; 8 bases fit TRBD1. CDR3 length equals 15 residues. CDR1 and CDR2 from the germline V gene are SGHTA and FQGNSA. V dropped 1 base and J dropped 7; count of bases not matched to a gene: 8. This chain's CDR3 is CASSLVPGGFVEAFF. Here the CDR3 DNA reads TGTGCCAGCAGCTTAGTCCCAGGGGGCTTCGTTGAAGCTTTCTTT.

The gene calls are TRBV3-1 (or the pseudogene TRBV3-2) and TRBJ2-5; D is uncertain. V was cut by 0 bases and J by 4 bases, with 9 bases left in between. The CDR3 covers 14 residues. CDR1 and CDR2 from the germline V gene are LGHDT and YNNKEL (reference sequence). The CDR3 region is CASSQDARSETQYF. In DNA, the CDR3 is TGTGCCAGCAGCCAAGATGCGCGGTCAGAGACCCAGTACTTC.

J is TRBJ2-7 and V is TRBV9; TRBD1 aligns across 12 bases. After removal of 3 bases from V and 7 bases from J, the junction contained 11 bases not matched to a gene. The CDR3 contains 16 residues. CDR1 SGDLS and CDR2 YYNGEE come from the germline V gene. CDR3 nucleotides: TGTGCCAGCAGCGGGGTCCCCGGGACAGGGGGCCTGGAGCAGTACTTC. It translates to CASSGVPGTGGLEQYF.

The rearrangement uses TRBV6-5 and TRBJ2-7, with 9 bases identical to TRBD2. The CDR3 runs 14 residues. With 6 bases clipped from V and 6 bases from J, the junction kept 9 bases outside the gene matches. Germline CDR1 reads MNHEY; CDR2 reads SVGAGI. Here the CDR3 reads CASRLRSGRSEQYF. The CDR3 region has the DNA TGTGCCAGCAGACTCCGCAGCGGGAGGAGCGAGCAGTACTTC.

The CDR3 nucleotides read TGTGCCAGCAGCACCCCCCCTCGGGATCAGCCCCAGCATTTT. As protein: CASSTPPRDQPQHF. This rearrangement joins TRBV11-1 to TRBJ1-5, with D unresolved. Trimming took off 5 bases at V and 5 bases at J, with 13 bases between the two ends. This CDR3 is built from 14 residues. From germline, CDR1 is SGHAT and CDR2 FQDESV (reference sequence).

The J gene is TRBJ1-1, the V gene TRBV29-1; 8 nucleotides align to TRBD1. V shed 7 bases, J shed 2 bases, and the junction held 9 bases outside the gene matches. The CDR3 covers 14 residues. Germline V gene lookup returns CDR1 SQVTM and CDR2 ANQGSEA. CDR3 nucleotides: TGCAGCGCCCACAGGGGGTCAGCAAACACTGAAGCTTTCTTT. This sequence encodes CSAHRGSANTEAFF.